These 3 T cell receptor beta chains were sequenced from one sample in a study of response to subunit inactivated influenza vaccine. TCRdb re-called the RT-PCR reads with MiXCR, one entry per CDR3 protein. The sample contains hundreds of thousands of distinct CDR3 sequences, about 11% of which appear only once. These data also featured in a second study, about T cells expressing NK-cell markers. In that study: The authors made TCR beta cDNA libraries by 5'RACE template switching. This switching added a universal primer site and UMIs.

Sequencing was performed on PBMCs from blood, taken on the day of vaccination. These receptors were obtained from a man aged 45 to 65 who received an inactivated influenza vaccine.

There are a few counts of this clonotype. The chain combines TRBV12-3 or TRBV12-4 with TRBJ2-5; D is undetermined. The CDR3 length is 14 residues. Trimming removed 0 bases at V and 5 bases at J, with 10 bases between. The CDR3 loop is CASSLAPLGETQYF. The CDR3 region has the DNA TGTGCCAGCAGTTTAGCGCCCCTGGGGGAGACCCAGTACTTC.

Worth noting for this clonotype: The junction departs from the called germline gene at one end, perhaps through a read error. V usage is TRBV12-3 or TRBV12-4 and J usage is TRBJ2-7, with 7 bases identical to TRBD1. This CDR3 spans 12 amino acids. CDR3 residues: CASSLEGGTGDF. The CDR3 nucleotides are TGTGCCAGCAGTTTAGAAGGGGGAACAGGGGACTTC.

The chain uses TRBV5-1 and TRBJ2-1, with 11 bases matching TRBD1. The CDR3 extends over 15 amino acids. Germline V lookup: CDR1 SGHRS, CDR2 YFSETQ. The V and J ends lost 4 bases and 3 bases, in that order; junction bases with no gene match: 3. In DNA form, the CDR3 reads TGCGCCAGCAGCGTCGGGACAGGGGGCTACAATGAGCAGTTCTTC. Protein sequence: CASSVGTGGYNEQFF. The full variable domain, completed using reference TRBV5-1 and TRBJ2-1, is KAGVTQTPRYLIKTRGQQVTLSCSPISGHRSVSWYQQTPGQGLQFLFEYFSETQRNKGNFPGRFSGRQFSNSRSEMNVSTLELGDSALYLCASSVGTGGYNEQFFGPGTRLTVL.